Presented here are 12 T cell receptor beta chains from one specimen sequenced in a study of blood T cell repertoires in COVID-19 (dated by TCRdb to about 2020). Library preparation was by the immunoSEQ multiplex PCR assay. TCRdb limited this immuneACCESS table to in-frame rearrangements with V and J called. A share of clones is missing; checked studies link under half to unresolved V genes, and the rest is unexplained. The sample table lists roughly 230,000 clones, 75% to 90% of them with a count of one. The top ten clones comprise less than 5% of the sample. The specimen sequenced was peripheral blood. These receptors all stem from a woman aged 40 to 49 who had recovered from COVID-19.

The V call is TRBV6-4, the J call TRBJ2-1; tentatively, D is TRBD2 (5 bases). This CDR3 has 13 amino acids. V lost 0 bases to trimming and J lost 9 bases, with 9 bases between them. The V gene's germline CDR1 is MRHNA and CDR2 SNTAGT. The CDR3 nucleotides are TGTGCCAGCAGTGACTCAGGTGCGGGTGAGCAGTTCTTC. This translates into CASSDSGAGEQFF.

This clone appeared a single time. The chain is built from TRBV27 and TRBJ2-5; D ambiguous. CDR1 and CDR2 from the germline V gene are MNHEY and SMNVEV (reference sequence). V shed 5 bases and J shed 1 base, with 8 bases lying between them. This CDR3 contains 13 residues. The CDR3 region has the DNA TGTGCCAGCAGTCCATCACTCCAAGAGACCCAGTACTTC. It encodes CASSPSLQETQYF.

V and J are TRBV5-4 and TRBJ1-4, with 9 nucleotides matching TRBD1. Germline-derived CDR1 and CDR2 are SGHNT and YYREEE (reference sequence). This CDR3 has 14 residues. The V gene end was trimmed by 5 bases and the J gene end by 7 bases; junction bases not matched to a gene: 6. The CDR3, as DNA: TGTGCCAGCAGTTCCGGGACAGGGATTGAAAAACTGTTTTTT. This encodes CASSSGTGIEKLFF.

The chain's CDR3 is CASGFGQEETQYF. The CDR3 nucleotides read TGTGCTAGTGGTTTCGGACAGGAAGAGACCCAGTACTTC. The chain has TRBV12-5 and TRBJ2-5, with TRBD1 identical over 7 bases. Losses at the gene ends were 3 bases for V and 3 bases for J; bases not matched to a gene: 1. Germline CDR1 reads LGHNT; CDR2 reads FRNRAP. The CDR3 extends over 13 amino acids.

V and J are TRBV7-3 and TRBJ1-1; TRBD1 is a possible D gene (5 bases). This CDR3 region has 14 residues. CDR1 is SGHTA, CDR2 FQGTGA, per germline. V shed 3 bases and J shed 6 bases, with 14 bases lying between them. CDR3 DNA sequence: TGTGCCAGCAGCTTGGCCTCAGGGCCCGCTGAAGCTTTCTTT. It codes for CASSLASGPAEAFF.

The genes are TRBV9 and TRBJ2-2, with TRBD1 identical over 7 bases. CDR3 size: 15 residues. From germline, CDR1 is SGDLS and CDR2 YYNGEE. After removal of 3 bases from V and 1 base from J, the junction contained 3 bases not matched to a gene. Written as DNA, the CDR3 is TGTGCCAGCAGCGCAAGACAGGGGAACACCGGGGAGCTGTTTTTT. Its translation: CASSARQGNTGELFF.

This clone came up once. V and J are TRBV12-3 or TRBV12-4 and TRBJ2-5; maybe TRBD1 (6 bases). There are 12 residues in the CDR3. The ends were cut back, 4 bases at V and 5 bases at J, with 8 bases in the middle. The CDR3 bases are TGTGCCAGCAGTTCGAGGGGGGAGACCCAGTACTTC. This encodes CASSSRGETQYF.

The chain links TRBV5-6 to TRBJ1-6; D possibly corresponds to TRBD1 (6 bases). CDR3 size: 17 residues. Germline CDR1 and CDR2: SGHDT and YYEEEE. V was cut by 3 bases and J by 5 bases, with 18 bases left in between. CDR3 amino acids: CASSSLRDTRNNSPLHF. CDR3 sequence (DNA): TGTGCCAGCAGCTCGCTCAGGGACACGAGAAATAATTCACCCCTCCACTTT.

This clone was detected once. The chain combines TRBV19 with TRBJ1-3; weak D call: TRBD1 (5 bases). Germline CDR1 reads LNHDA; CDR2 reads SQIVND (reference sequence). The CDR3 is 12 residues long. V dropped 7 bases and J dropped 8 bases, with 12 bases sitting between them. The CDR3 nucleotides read TGTGCCAGTACCAGGGAGCGGGACACCATATATTTT. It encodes CASTRERDTIYF. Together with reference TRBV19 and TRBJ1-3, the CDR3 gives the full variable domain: DGGITQSPKYLFRKEGQNVTLSCEQNLNHDAMYWYRQDPGQGLRLIYYSQIVNDFQKGDIAEGYSVSREKKESFPLTVTSAQKNPTAFYLCASTRERDTIYFGEGSWLTVV.

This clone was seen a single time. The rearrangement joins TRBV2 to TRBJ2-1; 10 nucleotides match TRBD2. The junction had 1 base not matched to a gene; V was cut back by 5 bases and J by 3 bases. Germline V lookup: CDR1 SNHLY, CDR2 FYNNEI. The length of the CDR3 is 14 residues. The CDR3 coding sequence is TGTGCCAGCAGTCCTAGCGGGGGCTACAATGAGCAGTTCTTC. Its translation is CASSPSGGYNEQFF.

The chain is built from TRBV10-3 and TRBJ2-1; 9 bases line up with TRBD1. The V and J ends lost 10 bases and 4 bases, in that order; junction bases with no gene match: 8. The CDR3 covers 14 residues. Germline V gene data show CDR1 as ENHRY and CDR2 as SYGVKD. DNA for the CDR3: TGTGCCACGCTACCGGGACAGGGATACAATGAGCAGTTCTTC. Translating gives CATLPGQGYNEQFF.

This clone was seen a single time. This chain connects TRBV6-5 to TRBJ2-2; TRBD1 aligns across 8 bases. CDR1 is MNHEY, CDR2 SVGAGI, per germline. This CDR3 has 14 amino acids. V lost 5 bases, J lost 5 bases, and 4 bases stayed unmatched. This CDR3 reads CASSRRDRTGELFF. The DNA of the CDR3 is TGTGCCAGCAGTCGCCGGGACAGGACCGGGGAGCTGTTTTTT.